These 9 T cell receptor beta chains came from one sample sequenced in a study of OX40 agonist ivuxolimab in advanced cancers. The repertoire was sequenced with immunoSEQ multiplex PCR; TCRdb's copy has only in-frame clones and lacks some. The sample has fewer than 30,000 clones, about nine tenths seen once. The sample here was CD4+ or CD8+ T cells sorted from blood, taken in a trial of the OX40 agonist ivuxolimab. The receptor set was obtained from an adult with an advanced solid tumor such as melanoma, head and neck, liver or kidney cancer.

The CDR3 DNA is TGTGCCTGGAGCGGGGACAATAGCAATCAGCCCCAGCATTTT. Protein product: CAWSGDNSNQPQHF. The J gene is TRBJ1-5, the V gene TRBV30; tentative D call: TRBD1 (6 bases). The germline V gene has CDR1 GTSNPN and CDR2 SVGIG (reference sequence). V was cut by 3 bases and J by 0 bases, with 9 bases left in between. The CDR3 consists of 14 residues.

CDR3 in amino acids: CASSLRANEKLFF. CDR3 bases: TGCGCCAGCAGCCTCCGGGCTAATGAAAAACTGTTTTTT. The rearrangement uses TRBV4-1 and TRBJ1-4, with D unclear. Germline V gene sequence: CDR1 MGHRA, CDR2 YSYEKL. Trimming removed 4 bases from V and 3 bases from J, with 6 bases in between. This CDR3 spans 13 amino acids.

The V call is TRBV7-9, the J call TRBJ1-2; D unresolved. CDR1 and CDR2 from the germline V gene are SEHNR and FQNEAQ (reference sequence). The CDR3 extends over 15 amino acids. The ends were cut back, 4 bases at V and 4 bases at J, with 16 bases in the middle. The CDR3 DNA sequence: TGTGCCAGCAGCTCACCCAGCAATTTGGGCTATGGCTACACCTTC. Protein: CASSSPSNLGYGYTF. Looking up the rest from reference TRBV7-9 and TRBJ1-2 gives the full variable domain: DTGVSQNPRHKITKRGQNVTFRCDPISEHNRLYWYRQTLGQGPEFLTYFQNEAQLEKSRLLSDRFSAERPKGSFSTLEIQRTEQGDSAMYLCASSSPSNLGYGYTFGSGTRLTVV.

This sequence joins TRBV5-6 and TRBJ1-2; TRBD1 matches 11 bases. The CDR3 contains 17 residues. CDR1 and CDR2 from the germline V gene are SGHDT and YYEEEE. With V trimmed by 3 bases and J by 3 bases, 10 bases remained unmatched. CDR3 sequence (DNA): TGTGCCAGCAGCTCGGGACAGGGGGGCCAGAGCCACTATGGCTACACCTTC. It specifies CASSSGQGGQSHYGYTF.

The sample holds a few counts of this clone. The chain uses TRBV6-5 and TRBJ1-2, with 9 bases matching TRBD1. Germline CDR1 reads MNHEY; CDR2 reads SVGAGI. This CDR3 is 13 amino acids long. Trimming cost V 4 bases and J 10 bases; bases outside gene matches: 7. The CDR3 loop is CASSFPGQGFYTF. In DNA, the CDR3 is TGTGCCAGCAGTTTTCCGGGACAGGGTTTCTACACCTTC.

The chain couples TRBV10-1 to TRBJ2-7; no firm D call. The length of the CDR3 is 12 residues. Germline V gives CDR1 WNHNN, CDR2 SYGVQD (reference sequence). Trimming shortened V by 8 bases and J by 4 bases, and 12 bases separated the two germline ends. The CDR3 DNA reads TGCGCCAGCCCAGAAGTGGAGTACGAGCAGTACTTC. Encoded protein: CASPEVEYEQYF.

This clone was counted a few times. The chain couples TRBV18 to TRBJ1-6, with D unresolved. Germline V gene data show CDR1 as KGHSH and CDR2 as LQKENI. The CDR3 runs to 17 residues. V was trimmed by 0 bases and J by 7 bases, leaving 16 bases between them. CDR3 DNA: TGTGCCAGCTCACCACCGCGAGGCTCAACTGGAAATTCACCCCTCCACTTT. Its translation is CASSPPRGSTGNSPLHF.

In the case of this clone: A junction boundary mismatches the germline segment, possibly from a read error. The chain is built from TRBV28 and TRBJ2-7, with a tentative D call TRBD1 (6 bases). Germline CDR1 reads MDHEN; CDR2 reads SYDVKM. This CDR3 contains 19 residues. The CDR3 sequence: CASSLSTLGRDTYSYEQYF. DNA of the CDR3: TGTGCCAGCAGCTTATCCACACTCGGTAGGGACACATACTCCTACGAGCAGTACTTC. Complete variable domain (other parts from reference TRBV28 and TRBJ2-7): DVKVTQSSRYLVKRTGEKVFLECVQDMDHENMFWYRQDPGLGLRLIYFSYDVKMKEKGDIPEGYSVSREKKERFSLILESASTNQTSMYLCASSLSTLGRDTYSYEQYFGPGTRLTVT.

The V and J genes are TRBV7-2 and TRBJ2-7, with TRBD2 identical over 9 bases. With V trimmed by 3 bases and J by 5 bases, 8 bases remained unmatched. This CDR3 has 15 amino acids. CDR1 and CDR2 from the germline V gene are SGHTA and FQGNSA. CDR3 sequence reads: CASSFFGAGGNEQYF. As DNA, the CDR3 is TGTGCCAGCAGCTTCTTCGGGGCGGGAGGGAACGAGCAGTACTTC.